Listed below are T cell receptor beta chains from one sample, sequenced in a study of glioma-infiltrating T cells after dendritic cell vaccination. TCRdb's table, derived via immunoSEQ multiplex PCR, lists solely in-frame clones and lacks some. The table lists fewer than 85,000 clones, under 90% of them singletons. The sample in question was blood, obtained before dendritic cell vaccination. Receptors originate from a human donor with glioblastoma. Each CDR3 is given with its conserved first and last residue. Each record gives: J gene, clone size, V gene, D gene, CDR3 DNA, CDR3 protein. The D gene is left open where the match is weak. Only some rows state a clone size, as once, few, many or a class for expanded clones.

J: TRBJ1-5
size: -
V: TRBV4-1
D: -
DNA: TGCGCCAGCAGCCAAGCCTCTGCCGGGACAACTTATCAGCCCCAGCATTTT
CDR3: CASSQASAGTTYQPQHF

J: TRBJ2-7
size: -
V: TRBV7-2
D: -
DNA: TGTGCCAGCAGCCAAGACCCCTCAGGGGCAGACTACGAGCAGTACTTC
CDR3: CASSQDPSGADYEQYF

J: TRBJ2-7
size: -
V: TRBV2
D: -
DNA: TGTGCCAGCACTCCGCCAGCAGCAGAGGCCTACGAGCAGTACTTC
CDR3: CASTPPAAEAYEQYF

J: TRBJ1-3
size: once
V: TRBV5-6
D: -
DNA: TGTGCCAGCAGCTCTCCGGGACAATTCTCTGGAAACACCATATATTTT
CDR3: CASSSPGQFSGNTIYF

J: TRBJ2-5
size: -
V: TRBV5-1
D: TRBD2
DNA: TGCGCCAGCAAGAGGGCGGGGGGCGGAGAGACCCAGTACTTC
CDR3: CASKRAGGGETQYF

J: TRBJ1-6
size: -
V: TRBV7-3
D: -
DNA: TGTGCCAGCAGCGCTCTAGGGGGGGTACCCCTCCACTTT
CDR3: CASSALGGVPLHF

J: TRBJ1-2
size: -
V: TRBV19
D: -
DNA: TGTGCCAGTAGTATATCCCCGCTCAACAGTTACTATGGCTACACCTTC
CDR3: CASSISPLNSYYGYTF

J: TRBJ1-6
size: few
V: TRBV5-1
D: TRBD1
DNA: TGCGCCAGCAGCGGGACAGCGGAAAATTCACCCCTCCACTTT
CDR3: CASSGTAENSPLHF

J: TRBJ2-1
size: once
V: TRBV6-6
D: TRBD2
DNA: TGTGCCAGCAGCCCATCTAGCGGGGGGCGTTACAATGAGCAGTTCTTC
CDR3: CASSPSSGGRYNEQFF

J: TRBJ1-1
size: -
V: TRBV18
D: TRBD1
DNA: TGTGCCAGCTCACCAGGGACAGCTGAAGCTTTCTTT
CDR3: CASSPGTAEAFF

J: TRBJ1-5
size: -
V: TRBV5-6
D: -
DNA: TGTGCCAGCAGCTTGCAGGGCAATCAGCCCCAGCATTTT
CDR3: CASSLQGNQPQHF

J: TRBJ2-3
size: -
V: TRBV29-1
D: -
DNA: TGCAGCGTAACAGGACCGGGTGCCAGCACAGATACGCAGTATTTT
CDR3: CSVTGPGASTDTQYF

J: TRBJ1-2
size: -
V: TRBV19
D: -
DNA: TGTGCCAGTAGTATAGCAGGGATGGGCTATGGCTACACCTTC
CDR3: CASSIAGMGYGYTF

J: TRBJ1-1
size: -
V: TRBV5-5
D: TRBD1
DNA: TGTGCCAGCAGCTCCGGACAGGGTAATTGGATCGGCACTGAAGCTTTCTTT
CDR3: CASSSGQGNWIGTEAFF